These T cell receptor beta chains were read from a single sample in a study of cytomegalovirus exposure and HLA in healthy donors. Only in-frame clones appear in the TCRdb table, and some are missing; sequencing was by immunoSEQ multiplex PCR. The sample includes roughly 290,000 clones, about 80% of them seen just once. The sequenced sample was PBMCs. Receptor source: a girl aged 2 to 9 in good health and CMV-seronegative. CDR3s include the opening cysteine and the closing phenylalanine or tryptophan. Each record gives: clone size, V gene, D gene, J gene, CDR3 protein, CDR3 DNA. A D gene is named only where the DNA matches it firmly. Where a row states a size, it is once, few, many or the class of an expanded clone; other rows omit it.

clone_size: .
v_call: TRBV28
d_call: .
j_call: TRBJ2-1
cdr3_aa: CASSNLRGYYNEQFF
cdr3_nt: TGTGCCAGTTCCAACCTCAGGGGCTACTACAATGAGCAGTTCTTC

clone_size: .
v_call: TRBV12-2
d_call: .
j_call: TRBJ2-3
cdr3_aa: CASRLRRTDTQYF
cdr3_nt: TGTGCAAGTCGCTTACGTCGCACAGATACGCAGTATTTT

clone_size: .
v_call: TRBV19
d_call: .
j_call: TRBJ2-7
cdr3_aa: CASRWGTGAYEQYF
cdr3_nt: TGTGCCAGTAGATGGGGGACGGGGGCCTACGAGCAGTACTTC

clone_size: few
v_call: TRBV29-1
d_call: .
j_call: TRBJ1-2
cdr3_aa: CSVERGRDYGYTF
cdr3_nt: TGCAGCGTTGAAAGGGGGAGGGACTATGGCTACACCTTC

clone_size: .
v_call: TRBV19
d_call: .
j_call: TRBJ2-1
cdr3_aa: CASSIARGNNEQFF
cdr3_nt: TGTGCCAGTAGTATTGCTAGGGGGAACAATGAGCAGTTCTTC

clone_size: .
v_call: TRBV28
d_call: .
j_call: TRBJ2-3
cdr3_aa: CASSLSSSTDTQYF
cdr3_nt: TGTGCCAGCAGTTTATCCTCCAGCACAGATACGCAGTATTTT

clone_size: .
v_call: TRBV19
d_call: .
j_call: TRBJ2-1
cdr3_aa: CASSRGANEQFF
cdr3_nt: TGTGCCAGTAGTAGGGGAGCTAATGAGCAGTTCTTC

clone_size: .
v_call: TRBV27
d_call: TRBD1
j_call: TRBJ1-5
cdr3_aa: CASRETGEEGSNQPQHF
cdr3_nt: TGTGCCAGCAGGGAGACAGGGGAAGAGGGTAGCAATCAGCCCCAGCATTTT

clone_size: .
v_call: TRBV18
d_call: .
j_call: TRBJ2-3
cdr3_aa: CASRAWETDTQYF
cdr3_nt: TGTGCCAGCCGAGCCTGGGAGACAGATACGCAGTATTTT

clone_size: .
v_call: TRBV2
d_call: TRBD1
j_call: TRBJ2-7
cdr3_aa: CASESGDRVTYEQYF
cdr3_nt: TGTGCCAGCGAAAGTGGGGACAGGGTCACCTACGAGCAGTACTTC

clone_size: .
v_call: TRBV6-1
d_call: TRBD2
j_call: TRBJ2-1
cdr3_aa: CASRAGTSGKREQFF
cdr3_nt: TGTGCCAGCAGGGCCGGGACTAGCGGTAAACGAGAGCAGTTCTTC

clone_size: .
v_call: TRBV2
d_call: TRBD1
j_call: TRBJ1-2
cdr3_aa: CASRGGTDSYGYTF
cdr3_nt: TGTGCCAGCAGGGGCGGGACAGACTCCTATGGCTACACCTTC

clone_size: .
v_call: TRBV19
d_call: TRBD2
j_call: TRBJ2-3
cdr3_aa: CASSSTPLLAGSPSTDTQYF
cdr3_nt: TGTGCCAGTAGTTCCACCCCATTACTAGCGGGAAGCCCTAGCACAGATACGCAGTATTTT

clone_size: .
v_call: TRBV7-2
d_call: .
j_call: TRBJ1-4
cdr3_aa: CASSLVLFGGEKLFF
cdr3_nt: TGTGCCAGCAGCTTAGTCCTGTTCGGAGGTGAAAAACTGTTTTTT

clone_size: .
v_call: TRBV28
d_call: .
j_call: TRBJ1-5
cdr3_aa: CASSPDHNQPQHF
cdr3_nt: TGTGCCAGCAGCCCAGATCACAATCAGCCCCAGCATTTT

clone_size: few
v_call: TRBV19
d_call: .
j_call: TRBJ2-7
cdr3_aa: CASSMGGNAYEQYF
cdr3_nt: TGTGCCAGTAGTATGGGGGGAAATGCCTACGAGCAGTACTTC

clone_size: .
v_call: TRBV9
d_call: TRBD1
j_call: TRBJ1-1
cdr3_aa: CASSAGQGSEAFF
cdr3_nt: TGTGCCAGCAGCGCCGGACAGGGGTCTGAAGCTTTCTTT

clone_size: .
v_call: TRBV6-1
d_call: TRBD1
j_call: TRBJ2-5
cdr3_aa: CASTQGLKTQYF
cdr3_nt: TGTGCCAGCACACAGGGGCTGAAGACCCAGTACTTC

clone_size: .
v_call: TRBV5-1
d_call: TRBD2
j_call: TRBJ2-2
cdr3_aa: CASRSQGLATGELFF
cdr3_nt: TGCGCCAGCAGGTCTCAGGGACTAGCAACCGGGGAGCTGTTTTTT

clone_size: once
v_call: TRBV28
d_call: TRBD1
j_call: TRBJ1-2
cdr3_aa: CASSLGTDYGYTF
cdr3_nt: TGTGCCAGCAGTTTAGGGACAGACTATGGCTACACCTTC

clone_size: .
v_call: TRBV2
d_call: TRBD1
j_call: TRBJ2-6
cdr3_aa: CASSERQGGFSGANVLTF
cdr3_nt: TGTGCCAGCAGTGAAAGACAGGGGGGATTCTCTGGGGCCAACGTCCTGACTTTC

clone_size: few
v_call: TRBV12-5
d_call: .
j_call: TRBJ1-3
cdr3_aa: CASGLVLRGKVSGNTIYF
cdr3_nt: TGTGCTAGTGGTTTGGTACTAAGGGGGAAGGTCTCTGGAAACACCATATATTTT

clone_size: .
v_call: TRBV4-2
d_call: TRBD1
j_call: TRBJ1-5
cdr3_aa: CASRGTGEPPNQPQHF
cdr3_nt: TGTGCCAGCAGGGGGACAGGAGAGCCCCCCAATCAGCCCCAGCATTTT

clone_size: .
v_call: TRBV2
d_call: TRBD1
j_call: TRBJ2-7
cdr3_aa: CASRGTGGSYEQYF
cdr3_nt: TGTGCCAGCAGGGGGACAGGGGGCTCCTACGAGCAGTACTTC

clone_size: .
v_call: TRBV28
d_call: TRBD2
j_call: TRBJ2-1
cdr3_aa: CASSLGGGANEQFF
cdr3_nt: TGTGCCAGCAGTTTAGGCGGGGGGGCCAATGAGCAGTTCTTC

clone_size: .
v_call: TRBV27
d_call: .
j_call: TRBJ2-1
cdr3_aa: CASSPRLEYNEQFF
cdr3_nt: TGTGCCAGCAGTCCTCGACTAGAGTACAATGAACAGTTCTTC

clone_size: .
v_call: TRBV7-9
d_call: TRBD1
j_call: TRBJ2-7
cdr3_aa: CASSLGGTARYEQYF
cdr3_nt: TGTGCCAGCAGCTTAGGGGGGACAGCGAGATACGAGCAGTACTTC

clone_size: .
v_call: TRBV7-9
d_call: .
j_call: TRBJ1-5
cdr3_aa: CASSLVLGSNQPQHF
cdr3_nt: TGTGCCAGCAGCTTGGTATTGGGCAGCAATCAGCCCCAGCATTTT

clone_size: .
v_call: TRBV30
d_call: .
j_call: TRBJ2-3
cdr3_aa: CAWSVRRATDTQYF
cdr3_nt: TGTGCCTGGAGTGTACGGAGGGCCACAGATACGCAGTATTTT

clone_size: .
v_call: TRBV2
d_call: .
j_call: TRBJ2-3
cdr3_aa: CARHSGPSTDTQYF
cdr3_nt: TGTGCCAGGCATAGCGGTCCTAGCACAGATACGCAGTATTTT

clone_size: .
v_call: TRBV18
d_call: TRBD1
j_call: TRBJ1-1
cdr3_aa: CASSPIWDRGSNTEAFF
cdr3_nt: TGTGCCAGCTCACCAATCTGGGACAGGGGATCGAACACTGAAGCTTTCTTT

clone_size: once
v_call: TRBV7-8
d_call: TRBD2
j_call: TRBJ2-3
cdr3_aa: CASSPTSGGVTDTQYF
cdr3_nt: TGTGCCAGCAGCCCGACTAGCGGGGGGGTAACAGATACGCAGTATTTT

clone_size: .
v_call: TRBV6-1
d_call: .
j_call: TRBJ1-3
cdr3_aa: CASGEGRLGNTIYF
cdr3_nt: TGTGCCAGCGGCGAGGGCAGACTTGGAAACACCATATATTTT

clone_size: .
v_call: TRBV27
d_call: TRBD1
j_call: TRBJ2-3
cdr3_aa: CASTPGQATDTQYF
cdr3_nt: TGTGCCAGCACGCCGGGACAGGCTACAGATACGCAGTATTTT

clone_size: .
v_call: TRBV7-2
d_call: TRBD1
j_call: TRBJ2-4
cdr3_aa: CASSQDRGLDIQYF
cdr3_nt: TGTGCCAGCAGCCAAGACAGGGGGCTGGACATTCAGTACTTC

clone_size: .
v_call: TRBV5-1
d_call: TRBD2
j_call: TRBJ2-1
cdr3_aa: CASHLGTSGAYNEQFF
cdr3_nt: TGCGCCAGCCACTTGGGGACTAGCGGGGCTTACAATGAGCAGTTCTTC

clone_size: .
v_call: TRBV27
d_call: .
j_call: TRBJ2-7
cdr3_aa: CASSLRARPGDEQYF
cdr3_nt: TGTGCCAGCAGTCTAAGGGCTCGACCGGGGGATGAGCAGTACTTC

clone_size: .
v_call: TRBV28
d_call: .
j_call: TRBJ1-6
cdr3_aa: CASSFSVSPLHF
cdr3_nt: TGTGCCAGCAGTTTTTCGGTATCACCCCTCCACTTT

clone_size: .
v_call: TRBV18
d_call: TRBD1
j_call: TRBJ2-7
cdr3_aa: CASSPGTRTGDSYEQYF
cdr3_nt: TGTGCCAGCTCACCAGGCACAAGGACAGGCGACTCCTACGAGCAGTACTTC

clone_size: few
v_call: TRBV30
d_call: .
j_call: TRBJ2-6
cdr3_aa: CAWIQGGTGANVLTF
cdr3_nt: TGTGCCTGGATTCAAGGGGGAACTGGGGCCAACGTCCTGACTTTC

clone_size: .
v_call: TRBV7-9
d_call: .
j_call: TRBJ2-4
cdr3_aa: CASTMLWEAKNIQYF
cdr3_nt: TGTGCCAGCACCATGCTTTGGGAGGCCAAAAACATTCAGTACTTC

clone_size: .
v_call: TRBV20-1
d_call: .
j_call: TRBJ1-3
cdr3_aa: CSAHSGNTIYF
cdr3_nt: TGCAGTGCCCACTCTGGAAACACCATATATTTT

clone_size: .
v_call: TRBV19
d_call: TRBD2
j_call: TRBJ2-3
cdr3_aa: CAEGTRRLSFMDTQYF
cdr3_nt: TGTGCAGAGGGGACTAGAAGGTTGTCATTTATGGATACGCAGTATTTT

clone_size: .
v_call: TRBV7-3
d_call: .
j_call: TRBJ2-7
cdr3_aa: CASSLTGEGEQYF
cdr3_nt: TGTGCCAGCAGCTTAACCGGAGAAGGCGAGCAGTACTTC

clone_size: once
v_call: TRBV28
d_call: TRBD1
j_call: TRBJ2-5
cdr3_aa: CASREYRGLGETQYF
cdr3_nt: TGTGCCAGCAGGGAATACAGGGGGTTGGGAGAGACCCAGTACTTC

clone_size: .
v_call: TRBV7-2
d_call: .
j_call: TRBJ1-2
cdr3_aa: CASSFGLSNNYGYTF
cdr3_nt: TGTGCCAGCAGCTTTGGACTGTCCAATAACTATGGCTACACCTTC

clone_size: .
v_call: TRBV9
d_call: TRBD2
j_call: TRBJ2-3
cdr3_aa: CASSVVGRAQYF
cdr3_nt: TGTGCCAGCAGCGTAGTTGGGAGGGCCCAATATTTT

clone_size: .
v_call: TRBV10-3
d_call: .
j_call: TRBJ2-1
cdr3_aa: CAISGTLYNEQFF
cdr3_nt: TGTGCCATCTCCGGGACACTCTACAATGAGCAGTTCTTC

clone_size: few
v_call: TRBV7-9
d_call: .
j_call: TRBJ1-1
cdr3_aa: CASSETVTNTEAFF
cdr3_nt: TGTGCCAGCAGCGAGACAGTTACGAACACTGAAGCTTTCTTT

clone_size: .
v_call: TRBV2
d_call: .
j_call: TRBJ2-7
cdr3_aa: CASSVRGANEQYF
cdr3_nt: TGTGCCAGCAGTGTTCGGGGGGCCAACGAGCAGTACTTC

clone_size: .
v_call: TRBV7-2
d_call: TRBD1
j_call: TRBJ1-6
cdr3_aa: CASSFPGQTLNSPLHF
cdr3_nt: TGTGCCAGCAGCTTTCCGGGACAGACCCTTAATTCACCCCTCCACTTT

clone_size: .
v_call: TRBV27
d_call: TRBD2
j_call: TRBJ2-3
cdr3_aa: CASSLHLQGLARSTDTQYF
cdr3_nt: TGTGCCAGCAGTCTACACCTCCAAGGACTAGCACGGAGCACAGATACGCAGTATTTT

clone_size: .
v_call: TRBV4-1
d_call: TRBD1
j_call: TRBJ2-1
cdr3_aa: CASSPSTGVNEQFF
cdr3_nt: TGCGCCAGCAGCCCGTCGACAGGGGTCAATGAGCAGTTCTTC

clone_size: .
v_call: TRBV18
d_call: TRBD2
j_call: TRBJ2-1
cdr3_aa: CASSSGGASGEQFF
cdr3_nt: TGTGCCAGCTCAAGCGGGGGGGCCTCGGGTGAGCAGTTCTTC

clone_size: .
v_call: TRBV19
d_call: TRBD1
j_call: TRBJ2-6
cdr3_aa: CASIRTGGSRANVLTF
cdr3_nt: TGTGCCAGTATCAGGACAGGGGGCTCGCGGGCCAACGTCCTGACTTTC

clone_size: .
v_call: TRBV2
d_call: TRBD1
j_call: TRBJ2-5
cdr3_aa: CASSKGTGRGETQYF
cdr3_nt: TGTGCCAGCAGTAAAGGGACAGGGCGTGGGGAGACCCAGTACTTC

clone_size: .
v_call: TRBV6-1
d_call: .
j_call: TRBJ1-1
cdr3_aa: CASSEVGRPNTEAFF
cdr3_nt: TGTGCCAGCAGTGAAGTGGGCAGGCCCAACACTGAAGCTTTCTTT